This TCR beta chain emerged from a study of T cell repertoires in cytomegalovirus infection. CDR3 length: 16 residues. V gave up 6 bases and J gave up 6 bases; unmatched junction bases: 11. Germline loops: CDR1 SGHTA, CDR2 FQGTGA. This clonotype came up many times. Via MiXCR, TCRdb re-called the reads, giving one row per CDR3 protein. This sample yields approximately 97,000 distinct CDR3 sequences, of which about 17% are seen a single time; roughly 8% belongs to the top ten. The chain is built from TRBV7-3 and TRBJ2-2, with TRBD1 matching over 9 bases. This clonotype was obtained from a human donor in good health (CMV status not recorded). Some clones in this sample may be carry-over from other donors' samples. Material for sequencing was PBMCs. In DNA, the CDR3 is TGTGCCAGCAGAAGCGGGGACAGGGTCGGCCCCGGGGAGCTGTTTTTT. It codes for CASRSGDRVGPGELFF.